Listed here are 27 T cell receptor beta chains from one sample, sequenced in a study of human T cells and chemical hapten exposure (dated by TCRdb to 2020 to 2023). Taken with the paper, the label for time point translates to: healthy volunteer bleed at 2 weeks. Unfractionated whole blood was collected in Tempus Blood RNA tubes, and total RNA was extracted from that blood. Libraries were made using RACE. Sequenced using a NextSeq 500. The public reads were reprocessed in TCRdb via fastp at Q25 and MiXCR, keeping in-frame beta chains. Duplicate CDR3 protein sequences are folded into a single record with the most common DNA and genes. This sample comprises about 130,000 distinct CDR3 sequences, around 8.2% of them detected only once. The ten biggest clones cover 1.5% to 2% of the sample. The sequenced sample consisted of whole blood. The receptors were sampled from a male donor in good health. Some clones in this sample may be carry-over from other donors' samples.

V is TRBV3-1 and J is TRBJ2-3; D remains ambiguous. CDR3 size: 17 residues. The V end was cut by 1 base, the J end by 5 bases, with 19 bases between. CDR1 and CDR2 (germline): LGHDT, YNNKEL (reference sequence). CDR3 DNA: TGTGCCAGCAGCCAAGCGCGGTTGGCCCACCCTTTAGATACGCAGTATTTT. Protein: CASSQARLAHPLDTQYF.

This clonotype was observed many times. This chain uses TRBV5-1 with TRBJ2-1; the match to TRBD2 covers 9 bases. V dropped 5 bases and J dropped 6; count of bases not matched to a gene: 6. Looked up from germline, CDR1 is SGHRS and CDR2 is YFSETQ. The CDR3 is 14 residues long. The CDR3 protein is CASSVLAGTNEQFF. The CDR3 coding sequence is TGCGCCAGCAGTGTTCTAGCGGGGACCAATGAGCAGTTCTTC.

This clonotype was counted only a few times. For the CDR3, the DNA is TGTGCCAGCTCACCGGTGTGGGGCGGGGTGAACACTGAAGCTTTCTTT. Protein product: CASSPVWGGVNTEAFF. The chain links TRBV18 to TRBJ1-1, with D perhaps TRBD1 (5 bases). The CDR3 has 16 residues. V was cut by 3 bases and J by 0 bases, with 14 bases left in between. The germline CDR1 and CDR2 sequences are KGHSH and LQKENI.

This clonotype has ten or more counts. The J gene is TRBJ2-5, the V gene TRBV11-1, with D hard to call. The CDR3 is 14 amino acids. V lost 6 bases to trimming and J lost 2 bases, with 13 bases between them. CDR1 is SGHAT, CDR2 FQDESV, per germline (reference sequence). CDR3: CASRSGTAQETQYF. For the CDR3, the DNA is TGTGCCAGCAGGTCGGGCACAGCTCAAGAGACCCAGTACTTC.

V and J are TRBV5-1 and TRBJ1-1; D is perhaps TRBD1 (5 bases). Per germline, CDR1 SGHRS and CDR2 YFSETQ. V gave up 5 bases and J gave up 0 bases, with 11 bases separating them. The CDR3 has 14 residues. The CDR3 loop is CASRSDTMNTEAFF. CDR3 in DNA: TGCGCCAGCAGATCGGACACAATGAACACTGAAGCTTTCTTT.

The gene calls are TRBV5-1 and TRBJ2-5; TRBD2 is a possible D gene (7 bases). Trimming removed 2 bases at V and 3 bases at J, with 23 bases between. The CDR3 has 18 amino acids. Per germline, CDR1 SGHRS and CDR2 YFSETQ. The CDR3, as DNA: TGCGCCAGCAGCTTTACAGGGAGGGCGACAAGTTTTGAAGAGACCCAGTACTTC. Its protein product is CASSFTGRATSFEETQYF.

There are many counts of this clonotype. The genes are TRBV18 and TRBJ2-3; 7 bases align to TRBD1. This CDR3 is built from 14 residues. J lost 3 bases, V lost 2 bases, and 2 bases had no gene match. Per the germline V gene, CDR1 is KGHSH and CDR2 is LQKENI. The CDR3 region has the DNA TGTGCCAGCTCACCAGTACAGGGGACAGATACGCAGTATTTT. Translation: CASSPVQGTDTQYF.

This clonotype was counted between two and nine times. The chain recombines TRBV3-1 with TRBJ1-6; D perhaps matches TRBD1 (6 bases). CDR1 is LGHDT, CDR2 YNNKEL, per germline (reference sequence). V lost 4 bases and J lost 9, with 13 bases in between. The CDR3 is made up of 14 amino acids. The CDR3 region has the DNA TGTGCCAGCAGCCGGGACAAGGTCACTTCACCCCTCCACTTT. Protein: CASSRDKVTSPLHF.

This clonotype appeared many times. The J gene is TRBJ2-7, the V gene TRBV6-1, with D unclear. CDR1 and CDR2 (germline): MNHNS, SASEGT. V lost 0 bases, J lost 4 bases, and 25 bases lay in between. This CDR3 is 19 amino acids long. The CDR3 nucleotides read TGTGCCAGCAGTGAAGCTCCCCCCTGGGTCAGACCCCTACCTTACGAGCAGTACTTC. This codes for CASSEAPPWVRPLPYEQYF.

The gene calls are TRBV4-3 and TRBJ2-7; no clear D. The CDR3 is 15 amino acids. CDR1 is LGHNA and CDR2 is YSLEER in the germline V gene. The V and J ends lost 0 bases and 0 bases respectively, with 9 bases between them. The CDR3 DNA reads TGCGCCAGCAGCCAAGATCCTTCAGTCTCCTACGAGCAGTACTTC. This gives the protein CASSQDPSVSYEQYF.

The sample holds a few counts of this clonotype. The chain couples TRBV10-3 to TRBJ2-1; no definite D call. The V gene's germline CDR1 is ENHRY and CDR2 SYGVKD. The ends were cut back, 6 bases at V and 10 bases at J, with 16 bases in the middle. The CDR3 sequence is 13 residues long. CDR3 sequence reads: CAISPGPRIEQFF. The CDR3 DNA follows: TGTGCCATCAGCCCCGGGCCACGTATCGAGCAGTTCTTC.

This clonotype was recorded many times. The V gene is TRBV28, the J gene TRBJ1-5, with D unclear. V lost 4 bases, J lost 7 bases, and 8 bases lay in between. Germline CDR1 reads MDHEN; CDR2 reads SYDVKM. CDR3 size: 12 residues. CDR3 residues: CASSSGGQPQHF. The CDR3, as DNA: TGTGCCAGCAGTTCCGGAGGGCAGCCCCAGCATTTT.

This clonotype was seen a few times. The J gene is TRBJ2-1, the V gene TRBV18; 12 bases agree with TRBD2. Losses at the gene ends were 1 base for V and 9 bases for J; bases not matched to a gene: 7. Germline CDR1 and CDR2: KGHSH and LQKENI. The CDR3 is 16 amino acids. Here the CDR3 DNA reads TGTGCCAGCTCACCACTCCCGACTAGCGGGAGAGGTGAGCAGTTCTTC. Translated: CASSPLPTSGRGEQFF. The whole variable domain, filled in from reference TRBV18 and TRBJ2-1, reads NAGVMQNPRHLVRRRGQEARLRCSPMKGHSHVYWYRQLPEEGLKFMVYLQKENIIDESGMPKERFSAEFPKEGPSILRIQQVVRGDSAAYFCASSPLPTSGRGEQFFGPGTRLTVL.

This clonotype was counted between two and nine times. This chain uses TRBV19 with TRBJ2-4; D remains unclear. This CDR3 has 16 residues. Germline values: CDR1 LNHDA, CDR2 SQIVND (reference sequence). V dropped 4 bases and J dropped 8 bases, with 21 bases sitting between them. This CDR3 is CASSTGSSKMWDIQYF. CDR3 nucleotide sequence: TGTGCCAGTAGTACGGGCAGTTCTAAAATGTGGGACATTCAGTACTTC.

The sample holds a few counts of this clonotype. V and J are TRBV5-6 and TRBJ1-2; maybe TRBD1 (6 bases). From germline, CDR1 is SGHDT and CDR2 YYEEEE. The CDR3 has 16 amino acids. V lost 3 bases to trimming and J lost 4 bases, with 19 bases between them. DNA for the CDR3: TGTGCCAGCAGCTCGTCACTGGACAGCGCCTTCTATGGCTACACCTTC. Translated: CASSSSLDSAFYGYTF.

Ten or more counts support this clonotype. The rearrangement uses TRBV27 and TRBJ2-3; 8 positions agree with TRBD2. The CDR3 has 17 residues. The V gene's germline CDR1 is MNHEY and CDR2 SMNVEV (reference sequence). The V gene end was trimmed by 6 bases and the J gene end by 2 bases; junction bases not matched to a gene: 13. The DNA for the CDR3 is TGTGCCAGCAGCCACTATCCTCGCGGGGGGTCCACAGATACGCAGTATTTT. As protein: CASSHYPRGGSTDTQYF.

This clonotype was detected ten times or more. V gene TRBV6-1 combines with J gene TRBJ1-6; no reliable D call. The CDR3 is made up of 13 amino acids. Per the germline V gene, CDR1 is MNHNS and CDR2 is SASEGT. With 6 bases removed from V and 8 bases from J, the gap between germline ends came to 11 bases. CDR3 residues: CASRGTADSPLHF. CDR3 bases: TGTGCCAGCAGAGGAACAGCGGATTCACCCCTCCACTTT.

This clonotype was seen a handful of times. The chain employs TRBV7-9 and TRBJ1-3; D is unclear. The germline gives CDR1 SEHNR, CDR2 FQNEAQ (reference sequence). The CDR3 is 13 residues long. Trimming shortened V by 6 bases and J by 5 bases, and 11 bases separated the two germline ends. The CDR3 is CASRHRGRNTIYF. DNA of the CDR3: TGTGCCAGCAGACACCGAGGACGAAACACCATATATTTT.

The sample holds many counts of this clonotype. The J gene is TRBJ1-6, the V gene TRBV20-1; D may be TRBD1 (5 bases). V was trimmed by 1 base and J by 7 bases, leaving 14 bases between them. CDR1 is DFQATT, CDR2 SNEGSKA, per germline (reference sequence). There are 15 residues in the CDR3. CDR3 in amino acids: CSARGMRGQNSPLHF. As DNA, the CDR3 is TGCAGTGCTAGAGGAATGAGGGGCCAGAATTCACCCCTCCACTTT.

This clonotype came up many times. The chain links TRBV12-3 or TRBV12-4 to TRBJ2-2; a possible D gene is TRBD2 (5 bases). Trimming removed 6 bases at V and 8 bases at J, with 19 bases between. The CDR3 consists of 15 residues. Written as DNA, the CDR3 is TGTGCCAGCAGCCTTCGACTACCCGATCCGGGGGAGCTGTTTTTT. As protein: CASSLRLPDPGELFF.

This clonotype has more than one count but fewer than ten. V usage is TRBV5-5 and J usage is TRBJ2-7; TRBD1 is a possible D gene (6 bases). This CDR3 region has 14 residues. CDR1 is SGHKS, CDR2 YYEKEE, per germline (reference sequence). V lost 2 bases to trimming and J lost 5 bases, with 14 bases between them. CDR3 bases: TGTGCCAGCAGCTTCCGACAGGACCTCCACGAGCAGTACTTC. This gives the protein CASSFRQDLHEQYF.

This clonotype was counted ten times or more. The chain recombines TRBV7-9 with TRBJ1-2, with unresolved D. The V gene's germline CDR1 is SEHNR and CDR2 FQNEAQ (reference sequence). Trimming left V 4 bases short and J 2 bases short, with 14 bases between. This CDR3 is built from 15 residues. CDR3 protein: CASSSMPQENYGYTF. In DNA form, the CDR3 reads TGTGCCAGCAGCTCCATGCCGCAGGAGAACTATGGCTACACCTTC.

The CDR3 DNA reads TGCGCCAGCAGTCAATCGGGACAGGGGAAGAACGAGCAGTACTTC. Translating it yields CASSQSGQGKNEQYF. The gene calls are TRBV23-1 and TRBJ2-7; TRBD1 matches at 10 bases. TRBV23-1 is designated an ORF whose function remains uncertain. V gave up 0 bases and J gave up 5 bases; unmatched junction bases: 4. CDR3 length: 15 amino acids.

V usage is TRBV5-1 and J usage is TRBJ2-7; 7 nucleotides agree with TRBD1. Germline CDR1 is SGHRS and CDR2 is YFSETQ. The CDR3 is 17 residues long. The junction had 17 bases not matched to a gene; V was cut back by 3 bases and J by 5 bases. The CDR3 DNA reads as TGCGCCAGCAGCTCACCCCCGACAGGGCCCCAAAGGGACGAGCAGTACTTC. Residues: CASSSPPTGPQRDEQYF.

In its sample, this clonotype was seen many times. This sequence joins TRBV7-2 and TRBJ2-3; TRBD1 matches 8 bases. With V trimmed by 2 bases and J by 3 bases, 7 bases remained unmatched. Germline CDR1 is SGHTA and CDR2 is FQGNSA. This CDR3 is built from 16 residues. DNA for the CDR3: TGTGCCAGCAGCTTACAGGGGGCGCGGGTGACAGATACGCAGTATTTT. Protein: CASSLQGARVTDTQYF.

The chain carries TRBV6-5 and TRBJ2-7; D is uncertain. CDR3 length: 11 amino acids. Germline V gene data show CDR1 as MNHEY and CDR2 as SVGAGI. Between the trimmed V and J ends, which lost 7 bases and 3 bases, there was a span of 7 bases. The CDR3 DNA sequence: TGTGCCAGCACTGGGGTCTACGAGCAGTACTTC. This sequence encodes CASTGVYEQYF.

The chain has TRBV7-2 and TRBJ1-1; D possibly corresponds to TRBD1 (6 bases). Trimming pared 5 bases from V and 10 bases from J, leaving 20 bases between. Germline V lookup: CDR1 SGHTA, CDR2 FQGNSA. The CDR3 loop spans 14 amino acids. The CDR3 DNA follows: TGTGCCAGCAGCCCCGGGACAACCCCCTTCAGAGCTTTCTTT. This encodes CASSPGTTPFRAFF.